A single sample is the source of the 24 T cell receptor beta chains below, sequenced in a study of beta chain features in type 1 diabetes. Expressed TCRB transcripts were sequenced because the isolated RNA had all been reverse transcribed beforehand. TCRdb keeps only in-frame clones here, not all; method: immunoSEQ multiplex PCR. In the table there are 400,000 to 550,000 clones, approximately 10% of which are singletons. What was sequenced was naive CD4+ T cells from blood. These TCRs come from a woman between 18 and 29 years old in good health.

This clone was counted only a few times. The chain carries TRBV28 and TRBJ1-2; 7 nucleotides align to TRBD1. CDR1 is MDHEN, CDR2 SYDVKM, per germline. There are 14 residues in the CDR3. J gave up 2 bases and V 8 bases, and 8 bases lay outside the gene matches. CDR3 DNA sequence: TGTGCCAGCGGTACTATGACAGGGAACTATGGCTACACCTTC. Protein product: CASGTMTGNYGYTF.

This clone was observed a few times. The chain recombines TRBV28 with TRBJ2-5; possible D gene TRBD1, 6 bases. The V and J ends lost 7 bases and 6 bases respectively, with 15 bases between them. The CDR3 totals 13 residues. Germline V lookup: CDR1 MDHEN, CDR2 SYDVKM. The CDR3 protein is CASNHRDAKTQYF. DNA for the CDR3: TGTGCCAGCAACCACAGGGACGCGAAGACCCAGTACTTC.

This clone was seen only a few times. The V call is TRBV30, the J call TRBJ1-1; 8 nucleotides agree with TRBD1. Germline loops: CDR1 GTSNPN, CDR2 SVGIG (reference sequence). CDR3 size: 16 residues. Trimming removed 0 bases from V and 0 bases from J; junction bases left unmatched: 6. CDR3 in amino acids: CAWSVGKTGVNTEAFF. The DNA for the CDR3 is TGTGCCTGGAGTGTAGGGAAGACAGGGGTGAACACTGAAGCTTTCTTT.

This clone was seen a handful of times. The genes are TRBV7-3 and TRBJ2-6; D is perhaps TRBD2 (6 bases). The germline V gene encodes CDR1 SGHTA and CDR2 FQGTGA. This CDR3 region has 17 residues. V lost 5 bases and J lost 0, with 14 bases in between. The CDR3 loop is CASSRRRGDSGANVLTF. CDR3 DNA sequence: TGTGCCAGCAGCCGGCGGCGGGGTGACTCTGGGGCCAACGTCCTGACTTTC.

This clone has only one observation. The chain couples TRBV29-1 to TRBJ2-3; D is perhaps TRBD1 or TRBD2 (7 bases each). The CDR3 runs to 14 residues. CDR1 and CDR2 from the germline V gene are SQVTM and ANQGSEA. V lost 4 bases and J 4 bases, leaving 15 bases between the germline ends. CDR3 nucleotides: TGCAGCGTTGGCGTCAGGGGGGGAGCAGATACGCAGTATTTT. This translates into CSVGVRGGADTQYF.

The chain recombines TRBV7-9 with TRBJ1-5; no reliable D call. Between the trimmed V and J ends, which lost 3 bases and 9 bases, there was a span of 9 bases. The CDR3 runs 12 residues. CDR1 is SEHNR, CDR2 FQNEAQ, per germline (reference sequence). The CDR3 reads CASSFGVSPQHF. The CDR3 nucleotides read TGTGCCAGCAGCTTTGGGGTTTCGCCCCAGCATTTT.

The sample holds one count of this clone. This rearrangement joins TRBV4-3 to TRBJ2-4, with D hard to call. Trimming left V 1 base short and J 1 base short, with 11 bases between. The germline CDR1 and CDR2 sequences are LGHNA and YSLEER. The CDR3 consists of 16 residues. The CDR3 coding sequence is TGCGCCAGCAGCCAAGTATTTGAGCAGGCCAAAAACATTCAGTACTTC. It yields the protein CASSQVFEQAKNIQYF.

In this sample, this clone turned up a few times. The J gene is TRBJ1-5, the V gene TRBV7-2; no clear D gene. Germline V gene data show CDR1 as SGHTA and CDR2 as FQGNSA. Trimming shortened V by 0 bases and J by 10 bases, and 10 bases separated the two germline ends. The CDR3 consists of 13 residues. The DNA of the CDR3 is TGTGCCAGCAGCTTAGCGCGGGAGGATCCCCAGCATTTT. It encodes CASSLAREDPQHF.

The CDR3 loop is CASRVAEVNEQFF. In DNA form, the CDR3 reads TGTGCCAGCAGGGTGGCCGAGGTCAATGAGCAGTTCTTC. J is TRBJ2-1 and V is TRBV2; no clear D. This CDR3 region has 13 residues. The V gene's germline CDR1 is SNHLY and CDR2 FYNNEI. V was trimmed by 6 bases and J by 6 bases, leaving 12 bases between them.

A few counts support this clone. The chain carries TRBV18 and TRBJ2-6, with D perhaps being TRBD1 or TRBD2 (5 bases each). V was clipped by 4 bases and J by 0 bases, with 13 bases between them. The germline gives CDR1 KGHSH, CDR2 LQKENI. This CDR3 region has 17 residues. The CDR3 here is CASSQQGRNSGANVLTF. DNA for the CDR3: TGTGCCAGCTCACAGCAGGGACGGAACTCTGGGGCCAACGTCCTGACTTTC.

In this sample, this clone turned up a few times. V gene TRBV27 combines with J gene TRBJ2-7; maybe TRBD2 (6 bases). Trimming took 6 bases from V and 3 from J, leaving 18 bases between them. This CDR3 contains 15 residues. Looked up from germline, CDR1 is MNHEY and CDR2 is SMNVEV (reference sequence). Written as DNA, the CDR3 is TGTGCCAGCAGCGTAACCGGGGGAGCCCTCTACGAGCAGTACGTC. Translating it yields CASSVTGGALYEQYV.

The J gene is TRBJ2-7, the V gene TRBV7-2; D unresolved. Trimming pared 1 base from V and 3 bases from J, leaving 10 bases between. Germline loops: CDR1 SGHTA, CDR2 FQGNSA. The CDR3 runs 14 residues. The CDR3 sequence is CASSLDSLNYEQYF. For the CDR3, the DNA is TGTGCCAGCAGCTTAGACTCCCTCAACTACGAGCAGTACTTC. The full variable domain, rest sourced from reference TRBV7-2 and TRBJ2-7, is GAGVSQSPSNKVTEKGKDVELRCDPISGHTALYWYRQSLGQGLEFLIYFQGNSAPDKSGLPSDRFSAERTGGSVSTLTIQRTQQEDSAVYLCASSLDSLNYEQYFGPGTRLTVT.

The genes are TRBV5-1 and TRBJ2-3; D is uncertain. The CDR3 runs 15 residues. In germline, CDR1 is SGHRS, CDR2 YFSETQ. V was shortened by 3 bases and J by 4 bases, with 15 bases between the two germline ends. Here the CDR3 DNA reads TGCGCCAGCAGCTCGAGCAGCAGCGACGCAGATACGCAGTATTTT. Protein product: CASSSSSSDADTQYF.

In its sample, this clone was seen a few times. This chain links TRBV29-1 with TRBJ1-4; 9 nucleotides align to TRBD1. The CDR3 is made up of 13 amino acids. CDR1 is SQVTM and CDR2 is ANQGSEA in the germline V gene. V gave up 6 bases and J gave up 7 bases; unmatched junction bases: 6. The CDR3 region has the DNA TGCAGCGTGGCGGGACAGGGTACTGAAAAACTGTTTTTT. As protein: CSVAGQGTEKLFF.

There are a few counts of this clone. The V and J genes are TRBV2 and TRBJ2-3, with 7 bases aligning to TRBD1. Trimming took 9 bases from V and 1 from J; bases not matched to a gene: 7. Germline V gene lookup returns CDR1 SNHLY and CDR2 FYNNEI. The CDR3 extends over 14 amino acids. CDR3 DNA sequence: TGTGCCAGTAGACAGGGCCCACGCACAGATACGCAGTATTTT. This gives the protein CASRQGPRTDTQYF. Supplemented by reference TRBV2 and TRBJ2-3, the full variable domain reads EPEVTQTPSHQVTQMGQEVILRCVPISNHLYFYWYRQILGQKVEFLVSFYNNEISEKSEIFDDQFSVERPDGSNFTLKIRSTKLEDSAMYFCASRQGPRTDTQYFGPGTRLTVL.

The J gene is TRBJ2-7, the V gene TRBV2, with D possibly matching TRBD1 (7 bases). CDR1 is SNHLY, CDR2 FYNNEI, per germline. This CDR3 is built from 12 residues. V was trimmed by 3 bases and J by 9 bases, leaving 12 bases between them. CDR3 region: CASSETGTGQYF. For the CDR3, the DNA is TGTGCCAGCAGTGAGACAGGGACTGGGCAGTACTTC.

This clone has more than one count but fewer than ten. V and J are TRBV27 and TRBJ2-7; TRBD1 matches 8 bases. The CDR3 consists of 13 residues. V lost 6 bases and J lost 2; bases outside the gene matches: 3. CDR1 is MNHEY, CDR2 SMNVEV, per germline (reference sequence). This chain's CDR3 is CASRRTGTYEQYF. The DNA for the CDR3 is TGTGCCAGCAGGAGGACAGGGACCTACGAGCAGTACTTC.

The sample holds a few counts of this clone. J is TRBJ2-5 and V is TRBV7-2, with a possible D match to TRBD2 (5 bases). CDR3 length: 16 amino acids. Germline V gene data show CDR1 as SGHTA and CDR2 as FQGNSA. The V end lost 0 bases, the J end lost 5 bases, and 16 bases lay between the germline ends. CDR3 nucleotides: TGTGCCAGCAGCTTAGCATTCTGGTCTAGCATGGAGACCCAGTACTTC. Protein sequence: CASSLAFWSSMETQYF.

This rearrangement joins TRBV18 to TRBJ2-7, with D perhaps TRBD2 (5 bases). The germline V gene encodes CDR1 KGHSH and CDR2 LQKENI. The CDR3 sequence is 13 residues long. Trimming removed 4 bases from V and 3 bases from J, with 10 bases in between. This CDR3 reads CASSHGVGYEQYV. The CDR3 coding sequence is TGTGCCAGCTCACACGGGGTGGGCTACGAGCAGTACGTC.

This clone was found once. This rearrangement joins TRBV25-1 to TRBJ1-6, with a tentative D call TRBD1 (5 bases). The CDR3 spans 13 residues. Germline values: CDR1 MGHDK, CDR2 SYGVNS. The ends were cut back, 6 bases at V and 6 bases at J, with 9 bases in the middle. CDR3 protein: CASSDSPNSPLHF. CDR3 nucleotides: TGTGCCAGCAGCGACAGCCCTAATTCACCCCTCCACTTT.

This clone came up a few times. This rearrangement joins TRBV7-9 to TRBJ2-5; TRBD2 might be the D (6 bases). This CDR3 comprises 14 residues. The germline V and J ends were trimmed by 3 bases and 1 base, with 9 bases remaining between them. CDR1 is SEHNR and CDR2 is FQNEAQ in the germline V gene (reference sequence). CDR3: CASSFRDSQETQYF. CDR3 DNA: TGTGCCAGCAGCTTTAGGGACTCCCAAGAGACCCAGTACTTC.

The chain's CDR3 is CASSQKPRTANTGELFF. The CDR3 DNA sequence: TGCGCCAGCAGCCAAAAGCCTCGGACCGCGAACACCGGGGAGCTGTTTTTT. This chain uses TRBV4-3 with TRBJ2-2; D not resolved. Germline-derived CDR1 and CDR2 are LGHNA and YSLEER. The CDR3 has 17 amino acids. Trimming cost V 2 bases and J 0 bases, with 13 bases left between them.

The CDR3 reads CASGSYNEQFF. In DNA form, the CDR3 reads TGTGCCAGCGGTTCTTACAATGAGCAGTTCTTC. V usage is TRBV2 and J usage is TRBJ2-1; D unclear. Per germline, CDR1 SNHLY and CDR2 FYNNEI. The length of the CDR3 is 11 residues. With 8 bases removed from V and 4 bases from J, the gap between germline ends came to 6 bases.

This clone has a handful of counts. The V gene is TRBV29-1, the J gene TRBJ2-1; no clear D gene. Germline loops: CDR1 SQVTM, CDR2 ANQGSEA. The CDR3 totals 13 residues. V was trimmed by 4 bases and J by 3 bases, leaving 10 bases between them. CDR3: CSVALNNYNEQFF. CDR3 DNA: TGCAGCGTTGCACTCAATAACTACAATGAGCAGTTCTTC.